These T cell receptor beta chains were read from a single sample in a study of cytomegalovirus exposure and HLA in healthy donors. Clones were read by immunoSEQ multiplex PCR, and TCRdb kept only the in-frame ones, dropping some. Of about 140,000 clones detected, roughly four fifths appear once; the ten largest clones hold approximately 6.8%. Sequences were obtained from PBMCs. The receptors derive from a man aged 25 to 45 in good health and CMV-seronegative. The CDR3 runs from the conserved cysteine through the conserved F or W. D genes are given only for firm matches. Where a row states a size, it is once, few, many or the class of an expanded clone; other rows omit it.

TRBV6-5	once	-	TRBJ1-2	CASSRDNGYGYTF	TGTGCCAGCAGCCGGGACAACGGCTATGGCTACACCTTC
TRBV6-1	-	-	TRBJ2-6	CASSEASGSGANGLTF	TGTGCCAGCAGTGAAGCTAGCGGCTCTGGGGCCAACGGCCTGACTTTC
TRBV11-3	-	-	TRBJ2-3	CASIPNAGSTDTQYF	TGTGCCAGCATCCCCAACGCAGGGAGCACAGATACGCAGTATTTT
TRBV7-9	-	TRBD2	TRBJ2-1	CASSPGTSGGMNEQFF	TGTGCCAGCAGCCCGGGGACTAGCGGGGGAATGAATGAGCAGTTCTTC
TRBV7-8	-	-	TRBJ1-1	CASSPLRNTEAFF	TGTGCCAGCAGCCCCCTTCGTAACACTGAAGCTTTCTTT
TRBV5-8	-	-	TRBJ1-5	CASSAGNQPQHF	TGTGCCAGCAGTGCGGGGAACCAGCCCCAGCATTTT
TRBV18	-	-	TRBJ2-5	CASSPLLAETQYF	TGTGCCAGCTCTCCCCTGCTAGCGGAGACCCAGTACTTC
TRBV28	-	TRBD2	TRBJ2-5	CASSLALAGGGVQETQYF	TGTGCCAGCAGTTTAGCGCTAGCGGGAGGAGGAGTCCAAGAGACCCAGTACTTC
TRBV28	-	-	TRBJ1-5	CASRRDFNQPQHF	TGTGCCAGCAGGCGGGATTTCAATCAGCCCCAGCATTTT
TRBV7-2	-	TRBD1	TRBJ2-5	CASSLDRTGGIKTQYF	TGTGCCAGCAGCTTGGACCGGACAGGGGGAATAAAGACCCAGTACTTC
TRBV28	-	TRBD1	TRBJ2-4	CASSLPGTGGIIQYF	TGTGCCAGCAGTTTACCAGGGACAGGGGGTATCATTCAGTACTTC
TRBV6-1	few	-	TRBJ2-5	CASSDPRSSEQETQYF	TGTGCCAGCAGTGACCCCCGGTCTAGCGAACAAGAGACCCAGTACTTC
TRBV5-1	-	TRBD2	TRBJ2-3	CASSPGLAGGADTQYF	TGCGCCAGCAGCCCAGGACTAGCGGGAGGGGCAGATACGCAGTATTTT
TRBV9	-	-	TRBJ1-1	CASSVDAGTEAFF	TGTGCCAGCAGCGTAGACGCGGGTACTGAAGCTTTCTTT
TRBV6-5	-	TRBD1	TRBJ1-2	CATGQEGLNTF	TGTGCCACTGGACAGGAGGGTTTAAACACCTTC
TRBV30	-	TRBD1	TRBJ2-5	CAWSVVQGEQYF	TGTGCCTGGAGTGTAGTCCAGGGGGAGCAGTACTTC
TRBV14	-	-	TRBJ2-7	CASSQPPGSEQYF	TGTGCCAGCAGCCAGCCCCCGGGGAGCGAGCAGTACTTC
TRBV6-1	-	TRBD2	TRBJ2-3	CASTRRRGDTDTQYF	TGTGCCAGCACTCGAAGGCGGGGGGACACAGATACGCAGTATTTT
TRBV19	once	TRBD1	TRBJ1-1	CASRSRGHTEAFF	TGTGCCAGTAGGAGCAGGGGGCACACTGAAGCTTTCTTT
TRBV28	once	-	TRBJ1-2	CASSARDIFNYGYTF	TGTGCCAGCAGTGCCCGGGACATTTTTAACTATGGCTACACCTTC
TRBV18	-	TRBD1	TRBJ2-1	CASSQTGTGGAYNEQFF	TGTGCCAGCTCACAAACCGGGACAGGGGGCGCCTACAATGAGCAGTTCTTC
TRBV5-1	-	-	TRBJ2-3	CASSLGGQGVDTQYF	TGCGCCAGCAGCCTGGGAGGGCAGGGGGTAGATACGCAGTATTTT
TRBV28	-	TRBD1	TRBJ1-2	CASSLPRQGYGYTF	TGTGCCAGCAGTTTACCGAGACAGGGCTATGGCTACACCTTC
TRBV5-1	once	-	TRBJ1-5	CASSPGVDSNQPQHF	TGCGCCAGCAGCCCAGGGGTGGACAGCAATCAGCCCCAGCATTTT
TRBV28	few	TRBD1	TRBJ2-4	CASSLSRGRNIQYF	TGTGCCAGCAGTTTATCTAGGGGGCGGAACATTCAGTACTTC
TRBV6-1	-	-	TRBJ1-5	CASSERGNGARGAQHF	TGTGCCAGCAGTGAAAGGGGCAACGGGGCTCGGGGGGCCCAGCATTTT
TRBV19	-	TRBD2	TRBJ2-5	CASSRVAGASETQYF	TGTGCCAGTAGTAGGGTAGCGGGGGCCTCGGAGACCCAGTACTTC
TRBV9	-	-	TRBJ1-6	CASSAAINRDSPLHF	TGTGCCAGCAGCGCGGCAATTAACAGGGACTCACCCCTCCACTTT
TRBV27	-	TRBD2	TRBJ2-4	CASSRLSGNNIQYF	TGTGCCAGCAGTCGACTTAGCGGGAATAACATTCAGTACTTC
TRBV4-1	-	TRBD1	TRBJ2-7	CASSQDTEQGNYEQYF	TGCGCCAGCAGCCAAGATACGGAACAGGGGAACTACGAGCAGTACTTC
TRBV7-8	-	TRBD1	TRBJ2-7	CASTPRQGASGEQYF	TGTGCCAGCACCCCCCGGCAGGGGGCGTCAGGCGAGCAGTACTTC
TRBV5-1	-	TRBD2	TRBJ2-7	CASSLGGGRWDF	TGCGCCAGCAGCTTGGGAGGCGGGAGATGGGACTTC
TRBV30	-	-	TRBJ2-7	CAWSGPSYEQYF	TGTGCCTGGTCTGGGCCCTCCTACGAGCAGTACTTC
TRBV5-1	few	-	TRBJ1-4	CASSTAYNEKLFF	TGCGCCAGCTCGACAGCTTATAATGAAAAACTGTTTTTT
TRBV19	-	-	TRBJ2-6	CASSIDRAGANVLTF	TGTGCCAGTAGTATAGACAGGGCTGGGGCCAACGTCCTGACTTTC
TRBV6-5	few	-	TRBJ2-7	CASSYLSLPYEQYF	TGTGCCAGCAGTTACTTGTCTCTTCCCTACGAGCAGTACTTC
TRBV6-5	few	-	TRBJ1-2	CASSYSNRAYGYTF	TGTGCCAGCAGTTACTCGAACAGGGCCTATGGCTACACCTTC
TRBV7-8	-	TRBD1	TRBJ2-7	CASSSNPGQGDYEQYF	TGTGCCAGCAGCTCTAACCCGGGACAGGGGGACTACGAGCAGTACTTC
TRBV7-3	-	-	TRBJ2-5	CASSSSVMETQYF	TGTGCCAGCAGTTCTAGCGTAATGGAGACCCAGTACTTC
TRBV29-1	-	TRBD2	TRBJ2-1	CSVPGGTSGRGGYNEQFF	TGCAGCGTTCCCGGAGGGACTAGCGGGAGAGGTGGATACAATGAGCAGTTCTTC
TRBV19	-	TRBD1	TRBJ1-5	CASSDRQGGGDQPQHF	TGTGCCAGTAGCGACCGACAGGGCGGTGGAGATCAGCCCCAGCATTTT
TRBV7-2	-	-	TRBJ2-7	CASSLRTPGDAYEQYF	TGTGCCAGCAGCTTACGGACACCCGGTGACGCATACGAGCAGTACTTC
TRBV2	-	TRBD1	TRBJ1-6	CASRNTGGSGSPLHF	TGTGCCAGCAGGAACACAGGGGGCTCAGGATCACCCCTCCACTTT
TRBV5-1	-	TRBD1	TRBJ2-7	CASSWTTGTYEQYF	TGCGCCAGCAGCTGGACGACAGGGACCTACGAGCAGTACTTC
TRBV28	few	-	TRBJ1-3	CASISGTYGNTIYF	TGTGCCAGCATCTCCGGGACTTATGGAAACACCATATATTTT
TRBV6-6	-	TRBD1	TRBJ2-1	CASSRPGTGTRNEQFF	TGTGCCAGCAGCCGGCCCGGGACAGGTACCCGCAATGAGCAGTTCTTC
TRBV7-9	-	TRBD1	TRBJ2-1	CASSPTDRGPFF	TGTGCCAGCAGCCCAACGGACAGGGGCCCGTTCTTC
TRBV7-9	-	-	TRBJ2-3	CASSFSAGITDTQYF	TGTGCCAGCAGCTTCTCAGCAGGGATCACAGATACGCAGTATTTT
TRBV10-3	-	-	TRBJ2-1	CAISEGALGDNEQFF	TGTGCCATCAGTGAGGGAGCACTCGGGGACAATGAGCAGTTCTTC
TRBV5-6	-	-	TRBJ1-2	CASTTSGFDYYGYTF	TGTGCCAGCACCACTTCGGGTTTCGATTACTATGGCTACACCTTC
TRBV7-2	-	-	TRBJ2-5	CASSFREETQYF	TGTGCCAGCAGCTTCCGCGAAGAGACCCAGTACTTC
TRBV30	once	-	TRBJ2-2	CAWGQPEGAGELFF	TGTGCCTGGGGGCAGCCCGAGGGGGCCGGGGAGCTGTTTTTT
TRBV11-2	few	TRBD2	TRBJ2-1	CASSSRAPGGTSHNEQFF	TGTGCCAGCAGCTCGAGAGCCCCCGGCGGGACTAGCCACAATGAGCAGTTCTTC
TRBV19	-	-	TRBJ1-1	CASSGWTDSNTEAFF	TGTGCCAGTAGTGGGTGGACAGATTCGAACACTGAAGCTTTCTTT
TRBV27	-	-	TRBJ1-5	CASSLSWLQPQHF	TGTGCCAGCAGTTTATCCTGGCTTCAGCCCCAGCATTTT
TRBV6-1	-	TRBD1	TRBJ2-7	CASRQGDLFYEQYF	TGTGCCAGCAGGCAGGGGGACCTCTTTTACGAGCAGTACTTC
TRBV29-1	-	TRBD1	TRBJ2-7	CSATGVSSYEQYF	TGCAGCGCCACAGGGGTGTCCTCCTACGAGCAGTACTTC
TRBV7-9	-	TRBD1	TRBJ2-7	CASSFGTGSYEQYF	TGTGCCAGCAGCTTCGGGACAGGCTCCTACGAGCAGTACTTC